This T cell receptor beta chain was identified in a study of cytomegalovirus exposure and HLA in healthy donors. Study-level results: The study designated about 180 TCR beta chains cytomegalovirus-associated. Presence/absence analysis assumed near-uniform sequencing depth across donors.

The V end lost 1 base, the J end lost 3 bases, and 16 bases lay between the germline ends. Germline V gene lookup returns CDR1 SQVTM and CDR2 ANQGSEA. The CDR3 consists of 15 residues. The PCR used 60 Vbeta and 13 Jbeta primers. Assay used: immunoSEQ multiplex PCR; TCRdb lists only in-frame clones, some missing. The data contain some 160,000 clones, about 84% of them singletons. To note about this clone: What it recognizes is unknown.

V gene TRBV29-1 combines with J gene TRBJ2-7; TRBD2 might be the D (5 bases). The clonotype was recovered from a male donor in good health and CMV-seronegative. The sample comprised PBMCs. The CDR3 sequence is CSVEGGGNPRYEQYF. The CDR3 DNA reads as TGCAGCGTTGAAGGTGGAGGTAACCCCCGCTACGAGCAGTACTTC.